These T cell receptor beta chains were read from a single sample in a study of regulatory T cells in long-lasting Graves disease. TCRdb reprocessed the multiplex PCR reads via MiXCR and lists one record per CDR3 protein. There are 200,000 to 250,000 distinct CDR3 sequences in the sample; about 19% occur only once, and roughly 10% lies in the top ten. The same sample was also studied in work on T cells in Graves' hyperthyroidism and ophthalmopathy.

The specimen was peripheral blood mononuclear cells (PBMCs), collected at new diagnosis, from a patient treated with antithyroid drugs. The receptors were sampled from a woman in her twenties or thirties with Graves disease. Both conserved end residues are part of each CDR3. Each record gives: V gene, CDR3 protein.

>TRBV9
CASSQSGTGNQPQHF
>TRBV6-5
CASSYREMASYEQYF
>TRBV28
CASSLRHTSTDTQYF
>TRBV24-1
CATTPRQGAGELFF
>TRBV19
CASATGTGGTDTQYF
>TRBV20-1
CSARGPREGLGVDTEAFF
>TRBV6-1
CASSTAWNGANVLTF
>TRBV2
CASRGPSYGYTF
>TRBV14
CASSQASFLQGKETQYF
>TRBV27
CASSTGTSGLGTQYF
>TRBV6-1
CASSEGGLAGVWVVNEQFF
>TRBV28
CASSPGGNYNSPLHF
>TRBV27
CASSPRGSGGHNEQFF
>TRBV9
CASSVVAGPNTEAFF
>TRBV6-1
CASKTPEAGEKLFF
>TRBV4-1
CASSQEVGYSRGELFF
>TRBV27
CASSLDYEQYF
>TRBV9
CASSVGPENQPQHF
>TRBV6-5
CASSYRTGADQPQHF
>TRBV7-3
CASSSSGGAGPGELFF
>TRBV7-9
CASSLGTGGPGKLFF
>TRBV10-3
CAISGNRAGLGTEAFF
>TRBV6-1
CASFDSGNTIYF
>TRBV5-1
CASSFLAGGVDEQFF
>TRBV28
CASSLLRSGYTF
>TRBV24-1
CATSDLGAGNTGELFF
>TRBV19
CASSIPGDLVPQFF
>TRBV5-5
CASSITPETQYF